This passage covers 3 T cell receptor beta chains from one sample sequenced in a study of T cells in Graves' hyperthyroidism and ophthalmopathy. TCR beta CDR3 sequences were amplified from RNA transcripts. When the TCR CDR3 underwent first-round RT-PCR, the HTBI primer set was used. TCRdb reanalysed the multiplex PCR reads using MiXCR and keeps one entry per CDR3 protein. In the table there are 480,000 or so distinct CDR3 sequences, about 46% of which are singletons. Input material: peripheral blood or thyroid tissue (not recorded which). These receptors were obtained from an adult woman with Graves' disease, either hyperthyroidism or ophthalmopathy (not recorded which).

The CDR3 coding sequence is TGTGCCAGCACCCCCTACGCTTTCAACACCGGGGAGCTGTTTTTT. It specifies CASTPYAFNTGELFF. J is TRBJ2-2 and V is TRBV28; no clear D. Trimming took 7 bases from V and 2 from J, leaving 14 bases between them. The CDR3 spans 15 residues. The germline V gene has CDR1 MDHEN and CDR2 SYDVKM.

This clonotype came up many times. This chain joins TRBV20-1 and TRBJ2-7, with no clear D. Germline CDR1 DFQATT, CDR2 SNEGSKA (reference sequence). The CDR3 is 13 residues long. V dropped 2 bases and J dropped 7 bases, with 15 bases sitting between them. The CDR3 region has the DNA TGCAGTGCTAGACCCCCTCTGGATTGGGAGCAGTACTTC. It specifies CSARPPLDWEQYF.

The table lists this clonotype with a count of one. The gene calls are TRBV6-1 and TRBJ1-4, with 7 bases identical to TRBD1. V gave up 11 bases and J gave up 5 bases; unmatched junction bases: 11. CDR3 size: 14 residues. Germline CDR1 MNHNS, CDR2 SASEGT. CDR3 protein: CAASPGQKNEKLFF. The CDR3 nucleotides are TGTGCCGCATCTCCGGGACAGAAGAATGAAAAACTGTTTTTT.